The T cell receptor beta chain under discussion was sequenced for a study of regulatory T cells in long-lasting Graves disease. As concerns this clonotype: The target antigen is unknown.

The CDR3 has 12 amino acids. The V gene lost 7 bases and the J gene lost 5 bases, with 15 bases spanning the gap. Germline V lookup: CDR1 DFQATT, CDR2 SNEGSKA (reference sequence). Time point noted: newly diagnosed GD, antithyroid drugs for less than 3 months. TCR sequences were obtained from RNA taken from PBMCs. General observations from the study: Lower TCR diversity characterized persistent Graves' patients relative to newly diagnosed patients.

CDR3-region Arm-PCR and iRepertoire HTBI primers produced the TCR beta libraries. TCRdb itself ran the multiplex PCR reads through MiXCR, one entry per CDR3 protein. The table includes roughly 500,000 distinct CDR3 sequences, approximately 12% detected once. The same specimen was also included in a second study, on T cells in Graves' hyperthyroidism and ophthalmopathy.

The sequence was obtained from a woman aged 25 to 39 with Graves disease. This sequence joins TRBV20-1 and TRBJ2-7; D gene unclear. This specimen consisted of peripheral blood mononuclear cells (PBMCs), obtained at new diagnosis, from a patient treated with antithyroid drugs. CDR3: CSVNYLRHEQYF. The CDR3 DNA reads TGCAGTGTCAACTATCTCAGGCACGAGCAGTACTTC.